These 31 T cell receptor beta chains were all obtained from the same sample, sequenced in a study of shared clonotypes between healthy human individuals. Using immunoSEQ multiplex PCR, the repertoire was profiled, and TCRdb retains in-frame clones only, with some absent. The sample yields over 1.4 million clones, around 97% seen once. Sequenced sample: naive CD4+ T cells sorted from blood. This sample's subset: CD45RA+ positively selected. The receptors were gathered from a man aged 25-40 years in good health.

The chain recombines TRBV10-2 with TRBJ2-7, with 7 bases that match TRBD1. Germline trimming cut 6 bases from V and 5 bases from J; bases unmatched to any gene: 13. The CDR3 contains 15 residues. In germline, CDR1 is WSHSY, CDR2 SAAADI. CDR3: CASRDDRALRDEQYF. CDR3 DNA: TGCGCCAGCAGGGATGACAGGGCCCTTAGAGACGAGCAGTACTTC.

The J gene is TRBJ2-2, the V gene TRBV9, with TRBD2 identical over 8 bases. The CDR3 spans 15 residues. Looked up from germline, CDR1 is SGDLS and CDR2 is YYNGEE. Trimming took 6 bases from V and 2 from J; bases not matched to a gene: 6. The DNA of the CDR3 is TGTGCCAGCACACGGGAGGGTGTTAACACCGGGGAGCTGTTTTTT. Amino acids: CASTREGVNTGELFF.

The J gene is TRBJ1-1, the V gene TRBV27, with D uncertain. The CDR3 is 16 residues long. Trimming stripped 3 bases from V and 4 bases from J, with 18 bases between. Germline V gene sequence: CDR1 MNHEY, CDR2 SMNVEV (reference sequence). CDR3 sequence: CASSFSKGGTSTEAFF. The CDR3 DNA sequence: TGTGCCAGCAGTTTTTCTAAGGGAGGAACGAGCACTGAAGCTTTCTTT.

The chain carries TRBV5-5 and TRBJ2-5; perhaps TRBD1 as D (6 bases). Per the germline V gene, CDR1 is SGHKS and CDR2 is YYEKEE (reference sequence). Deletions cut 4 bases from V and 2 bases from J, with 12 bases between. This CDR3 has 14 residues. The CDR3 DNA reads as TGTGCCAGCAGCACCGGACAGATTCAAGAGACCCAGTACTTC. Translation: CASSTGQIQETQYF.

The rearrangement joins TRBV10-3 to TRBJ1-3, with unresolved D. Trimming cost V 0 bases and J 4 bases, with 10 bases left between them. Germline V gene data show CDR1 as ENHRY and CDR2 as SYGVKD. This CDR3 contains 15 residues. CDR3 amino acids: CAISESGLGGNTIYF. The CDR3 DNA reads as TGTGCCATCAGTGAGTCCGGCCTGGGGGGAAACACCATATATTTT.

The CDR3 region is CASSIQGHTGELFF. CDR3 sequence (DNA): TGTGCCAGCAGCATACAGGGGCACACCGGGGAGCTGTTTTTT. The chain joins TRBV7-3 to TRBJ2-2; the match to TRBD1 covers 7 bases. Per germline, CDR1 SGHTA and CDR2 FQGTGA. The CDR3 consists of 14 residues. V lost 5 bases and J lost 3; bases outside the gene matches: 3.

The CDR3, as DNA: TGTGCCATCCAGGGGGCCACAAGGGATCGCTACGAGCAGTACTTC. This gives the protein CAIQGATRDRYEQYF. V gene TRBV10-3 combines with J gene TRBJ2-7, with TRBD1 identical over 8 bases. The CDR3 has 15 residues. CDR1 and CDR2 (germline): ENHRY, SYGVKD. Unmatched junction bases numbered 12, after V lost 8 bases and J lost 3 bases.

CDR3 nucleotide sequence: TGTGCCAGCAGCTTGGTGCGGGCAACCCGAACGTATTTT. Encoded protein: CASSLVRATRTYF. This chain joins TRBV5-6 and TRBJ2-3, with D possibly TRBD2 on 5 matching bases. Trimming shortened V by 0 bases and J by 14 bases, and 16 bases separated the two germline ends. The CDR3 runs to 13 residues. CDR1 is SGHDT and CDR2 is YYEEEE in the germline V gene. The whole variable domain, remainder taken from reference TRBV5-6 and TRBJ2-3, is DAGVTQSPTHLIKTRGQQVTLRCSPKSGHDTVSWYQQALGQGPQFIFQYYEEEERQRGNFPDRFSGHQFPNYSSELNVNALLLGDSALYLCASSLVRATRTYFGPGTRLTVL.

V gene TRBV7-9 combines with J gene TRBJ1-2; TRBD1 aligns across 8 bases. Per germline, CDR1 SEHNR and CDR2 FQNEAQ (reference sequence). The CDR3 length is 15 residues. V shed 2 bases, J shed 7 bases, and the junction held 9 bases outside the gene matches. For the CDR3, the DNA is TGTGCCAGCAGCTTATGGGCAGGGGGCATCGGTGGCTACACCTTC. Translation: CASSLWAGGIGGYTF.

The count of this clone is one. The rearrangement joins TRBV2 to TRBJ2-7, with 8 bases matching TRBD2. The length of the CDR3 is 13 residues. V lost 10 bases to trimming and J lost 4 bases; unmatched junction nucleotides: 9. Germline V gene data show CDR1 as SNHLY and CDR2 as FYNNEI. CDR3 nucleotides: TGTGCCACCTCGAGCGGGAGTATGTACGAGCAGTACTTC. Protein: CATSSGSMYEQYF.

This chain joins TRBV29-1 and TRBJ2-1; 8 positions match TRBD2. The CDR3 is 16 residues long. In germline, CDR1 is SQVTM, CDR2 ANQGSEA. The trim removed 4 bases at V and 0 bases at J, leaving 8 bases unmatched. The CDR3 DNA reads TGCAGCGTTGGAGCTAGCGGGCTAAGCTCCTACAATGAGCAGTTCTTC. Amino acids: CSVGASGLSSYNEQFF.

V usage is TRBV5-6 and J usage is TRBJ2-5; TRBD1 might be the D (5 bases). Per germline, CDR1 SGHDT and CDR2 YYEEEE. V dropped 4 bases and J dropped 7 bases, with 17 bases sitting between them. The CDR3 spans 14 residues. The CDR3 DNA is TGTGCCAGCAGCCCGGAACAGGCCTCAAGGACCCAGTACTTC. This gives the protein CASSPEQASRTQYF.

The V gene is TRBV27, the J gene TRBJ2-7, with D possibly being TRBD1 (5 bases). From germline, CDR1 is MNHEY and CDR2 SMNVEV (reference sequence). The CDR3 is 14 residues long. The germline V and J ends were trimmed by 5 bases and 6 bases, with 17 bases remaining between them. The CDR3 nucleotides are TGTGCCAGCAGTCCCGCGGAAAGAAGGGGCGAGCAGTACTTC. Translated, it gives CASSPAERRGEQYF.

The chain carries TRBV5-1 and TRBJ2-7; D is tentatively TRBD1 or TRBD2 (6 bases each). Germline-derived CDR1 and CDR2 are SGHRS and YFSETQ. The CDR3 loop spans 16 amino acids. Trimming pared 4 bases from V and 6 bases from J, leaving 23 bases between. As DNA, the CDR3 is TGCGCCAGCAGCGCCAATGCGGGACACGTTTCCGGCGAGCAGTACTTC. Its protein product is CASSANAGHVSGEQYF.

The chain combines TRBV6-6 with TRBJ1-4; D remains ambiguous. The germline V and J ends were trimmed by 2 bases and 8 bases, with 9 bases remaining between them. There are 13 residues in the CDR3. Germline V lookup: CDR1 MNHNY, CDR2 SVGAGI (reference sequence). The chain's CDR3 is CASSYALREKLFF. CDR3 nucleotide sequence: TGTGCCAGCAGTTACGCACTAAGGGAAAAACTGTTTTTT.

This clone was found once. Here the CDR3 DNA reads TGTGCCAGCTCATCTTCCGGGACAGGCCGCTACGAGCAGTACTTC. Translation gives CASSSSGTGRYEQYF. The chain has TRBV18 and TRBJ2-7; 8 bases map to TRBD1. The CDR3 runs to 15 residues. CDR1 KGHSH and CDR2 LQKENI come from the germline V gene. V was pared by 5 bases and J by 3 bases, with 9 bases of the junction left unmatched.

A remark on this clone: Other DNA sequences in this specimen translate into the identical CDR3. The chain uses TRBV11-2 and TRBJ1-5; 10 nucleotides line up with TRBD1. The CDR3 has 15 residues. CDR1 and CDR2 from the germline V gene are SGHAT and FQNNGV. V lost 1 base and J lost 4; bases outside the gene matches: 1. The CDR3 coding sequence is TGTGCCAGCAGCTTAGGGGACAGGGGTAATCAGCCCCAGCATTTT. Protein: CASSLGDRGNQPQHF.

This chain connects TRBV10-3 to TRBJ1-2, with a tentative D call TRBD1 (6 bases). The CDR3 length is 16 residues. Per the germline V gene, CDR1 is ENHRY and CDR2 is SYGVKD. Deletions cut 9 bases from V and 5 bases from J, with 25 bases between. The CDR3 loop is CAIQRGGGLQEYGYTF. The CDR3 nucleotides read TGTGCCATTCAAAGAGGGGGGGGCCTTCAAGAATATGGCTACACCTTC.

The chain couples TRBV29-1 to TRBJ2-4; 12 positions match TRBD2. CDR1 and CDR2 from the germline V gene are SQVTM and ANQGSEA. This CDR3 is 16 amino acids long. Trimming removed 4 bases from V and 11 bases from J; junction bases left unmatched: 15. Here the CDR3 DNA reads TGCAGCGTTGTTTTTCTAGCGGGAGGGCCCCAGGGCGTTCAGTACTTC. It codes for CSVVFLAGGPQGVQYF.

V and J are TRBV19 and TRBJ2-3, with D unresolved. Trimming took 3 bases from V and 5 from J, leaving 6 bases between them. CDR3 length equals 12 residues. Germline CDR1 and CDR2: LNHDA and SQIVND (reference sequence). CDR3 sequence (DNA): TGTGCCAGTAGTATGGGGATAGATACGCAGTATTTT. Protein product: CASSMGIDTQYF.

The rearrangement links TRBV11-2 to TRBJ2-7; 11 nucleotides match TRBD1. The length of the CDR3 is 17 residues. Germline CDR1 reads SGHAT; CDR2 reads FQNNGV. The ends lost 2 bases at V and 2 bases at J; junction bases unmatched: 8. The CDR3 sequence is CASSLSVGTGGTYEQYF. The CDR3 region has the DNA TGTGCCAGCAGCTTATCTGTGGGGACAGGGGGTACCTACGAGCAGTACTTC.

V is TRBV5-5 and J is TRBJ2-7, with 7 bases identical to TRBD1. The V gene's germline CDR1 is SGHKS and CDR2 YYEKEE (reference sequence). Germline trimming cut 4 bases from V and 1 base from J; bases unmatched to any gene: 2. The CDR3 runs 13 residues. This chain's CDR3 is CASSMDRSYEQYF. The CDR3 nucleotides are TGTGCCAGCAGCATGGACAGGTCCTACGAGCAGTACTTC. Based on the CDR3 plus reference TRBV5-5 and TRBJ2-7, the full variable domain is DAGVTQSPTHLIKTRGQQVTLRCSPISGHKSVSWYQQVLGQGPQFIFQYYEKEERGRGNFPDRFSARQFPNYSSELNVNALLLGDSALYLCASSMDRSYEQYFGPGTRLTVT.

The chain has TRBV7-8 and TRBJ1-3; 7 positions agree with TRBD1. This CDR3 has 15 residues. V shed 5 bases, J shed 4 bases, and the junction held 8 bases outside the gene matches. The germline gives CDR1 SGHVS, CDR2 FQNEAQ. DNA of the CDR3: TGTGCCAGCAGCAACAGGGGATTAACGGGAAACACCATATATTTT. Its protein product is CASSNRGLTGNTIYF.

The chain uses TRBV14 and TRBJ2-1, with 11 bases that match TRBD1. V was pared by 9 bases and J by 7 bases, with 11 bases of the junction left unmatched. Germline-derived CDR1 and CDR2 are SGHDN and FVKESK. This CDR3 comprises 15 residues. The CDR3 DNA is TGTGCCAGTTTCCTTGCGGGACAGGGGGTTAATGAGCAGTTCTTC. Its protein is CASFLAGQGVNEQFF.

The V call is TRBV7-2, the J call TRBJ2-1; D possibly matches TRBD1 or TRBD2 (5 bases each). CDR1 and CDR2 from the germline V gene are SGHTA and FQGNSA. V gave up 5 bases and J gave up 3 bases, with 14 bases separating them. This CDR3 has 15 amino acids. The CDR3 DNA reads as TGTGCCAGCAGCCCCGGGACCGTACTCTACAATGAGCAGTTCTTC. This gives the protein CASSPGTVLYNEQFF.

J is TRBJ2-7 and V is TRBV5-1; TRBD2 is a possible D gene (7 bases). The CDR3 contains 13 residues. V was shortened by 0 bases and J by 7 bases, with 11 bases between the two germline ends. Per the germline V gene, CDR1 is SGHRS and CDR2 is YFSETQ. CDR3 protein: CASSLVGGREQYF. The CDR3, as DNA: TGCGCCAGCAGCTTGGTCGGGGGGCGTGAGCAGTACTTC.

This rearrangement joins TRBV29-1 to TRBJ2-7, with D perhaps TRBD1 (5 bases). V was clipped by 4 bases and J by 7 bases, with 17 bases between them. The CDR3 totals 13 residues. In germline, CDR1 is SQVTM, CDR2 ANQGSEA. For the CDR3, the DNA is TGCAGCGTTGTAGGGGCCCTTGGTCGGGAGCAGTACTTC. Translating it yields CSVVGALGREQYF.

The CDR3 region is CASSSNSGNEQFF. CDR3 bases: TGTGCCAGCAGCTCAAATAGCGGTAATGAGCAGTTCTTC. The chain carries TRBV11-3 and TRBJ2-1, with D possibly matching TRBD2 (6 bases). V lost 4 bases, J lost 7 bases, and 11 bases lay in between. CDR1 and CDR2 (germline): SGHNT, YENEEA. The CDR3 sequence is 13 residues long.

The genes are TRBV5-1 and TRBJ2-7; 7 bases match TRBD1. The V and J ends lost 3 bases and 6 bases, in that order; junction bases with no gene match: 9. There are 14 residues in the CDR3. The germline CDR1 and CDR2 sequences are SGHRS and YFSETQ. CDR3 DNA: TGCGCCAGCAGCTGGGTGGGGACAGCGCTCGAGCAGTACTTC. It codes for CASSWVGTALEQYF. The complete variable domain, with remaining parts taken from reference TRBV5-1 and TRBJ2-7, reads KAGVTQTPRYLIKTRGQQVTLSCSPISGHRSVSWYQQTPGQGLQFLFEYFSETQRNKGNFPGRFSGRQFSNSRSEMNVSTLELGDSALYLCASSWVGTALEQYFGPGTRLTVT.

This chain links TRBV7-9 with TRBJ2-3; D might be TRBD2 (5 bases). Trimming left V 5 bases short and J 0 bases short, with 18 bases between. Per germline, CDR1 SEHNR and CDR2 FQNEAQ (reference sequence). The CDR3 loop spans 17 amino acids. The CDR3 DNA reads as TGTGCCAGCAGCCTCCCCCTAGACTACTTTAGCACAGATACGCAGTATTTT. Its translation is CASSLPLDYFSTDTQYF.

There are a few counts of this clone. The genes are TRBV28 and TRBJ1-1, with D unclear. The CDR3 consists of 12 residues. V was clipped by 7 bases and J by 10 bases, with 16 bases between them. Germline values: CDR1 MDHEN, CDR2 SYDVKM. DNA for the CDR3: TGTGCCAGCACCCAGAGGGTGGACCGAGCTTTCTTT. It specifies CASTQRVDRAFF. Full variable domain (remainder filled in from reference TRBV28 and TRBJ1-1): DVKVTQSSRYLVKRTGEKVFLECVQDMDHENMFWYRQDPGLGLRLIYFSYDVKMKEKGDIPEGYSVSREKKERFSLILESASTNQTSMYLCASTQRVDRAFFGQGTRLTVV.